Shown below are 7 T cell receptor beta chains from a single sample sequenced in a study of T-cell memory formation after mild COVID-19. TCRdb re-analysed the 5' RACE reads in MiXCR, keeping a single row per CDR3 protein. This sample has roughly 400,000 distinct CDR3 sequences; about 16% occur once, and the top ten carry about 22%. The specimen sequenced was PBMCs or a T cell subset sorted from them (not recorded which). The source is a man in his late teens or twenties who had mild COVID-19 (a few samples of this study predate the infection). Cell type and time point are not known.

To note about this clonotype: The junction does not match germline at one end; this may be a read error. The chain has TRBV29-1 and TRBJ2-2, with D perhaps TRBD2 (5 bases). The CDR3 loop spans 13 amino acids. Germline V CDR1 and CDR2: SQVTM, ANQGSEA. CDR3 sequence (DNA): TGCAGCGTTGTACCCCGCAACACCGGGGAGATGTTTTTT. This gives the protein CSVVPRNTGEMFF.

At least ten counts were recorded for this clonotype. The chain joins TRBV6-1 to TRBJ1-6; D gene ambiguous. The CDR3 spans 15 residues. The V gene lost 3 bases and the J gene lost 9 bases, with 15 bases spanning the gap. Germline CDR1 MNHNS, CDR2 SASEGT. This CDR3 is CASSDWDPGRSPLHF. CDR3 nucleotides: TGTGCCAGCAGTGATTGGGATCCGGGTCGTTCACCCCTCCACTTT.

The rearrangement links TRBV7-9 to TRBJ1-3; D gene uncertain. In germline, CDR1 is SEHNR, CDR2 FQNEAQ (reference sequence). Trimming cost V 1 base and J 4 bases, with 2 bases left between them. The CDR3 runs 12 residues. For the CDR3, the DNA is TGTGCCAGCAGCTTAGGCGGAAACACCATATATTTT. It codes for CASSLGGNTIYF.

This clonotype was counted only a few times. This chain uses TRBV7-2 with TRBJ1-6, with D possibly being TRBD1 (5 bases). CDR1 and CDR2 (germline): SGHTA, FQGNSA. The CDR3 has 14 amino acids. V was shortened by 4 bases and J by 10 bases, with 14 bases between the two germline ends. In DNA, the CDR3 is TGTGCCAGCAGCTCGTTCAACGGGGGATCACCCCTCCACTTT. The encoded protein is CASSSFNGGSPLHF.

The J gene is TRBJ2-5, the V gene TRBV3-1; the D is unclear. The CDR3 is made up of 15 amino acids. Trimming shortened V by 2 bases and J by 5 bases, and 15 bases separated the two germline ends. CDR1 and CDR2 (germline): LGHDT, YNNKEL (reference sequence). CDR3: CASSQSLLDSETQYF. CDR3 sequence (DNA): TGTGCCAGCAGCCAATCTCTTTTAGATTCGGAGACCCAGTACTTC.

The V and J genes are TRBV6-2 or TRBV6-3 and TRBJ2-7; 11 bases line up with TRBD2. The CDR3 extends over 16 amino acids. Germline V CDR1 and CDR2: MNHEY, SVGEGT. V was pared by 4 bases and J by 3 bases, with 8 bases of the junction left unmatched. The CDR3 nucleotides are TGTGCCAGCAGTTCCGACCTAGCGGGGGGACACTACGAGCAGTACGTC. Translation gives CASSSDLAGGHYEQYV.

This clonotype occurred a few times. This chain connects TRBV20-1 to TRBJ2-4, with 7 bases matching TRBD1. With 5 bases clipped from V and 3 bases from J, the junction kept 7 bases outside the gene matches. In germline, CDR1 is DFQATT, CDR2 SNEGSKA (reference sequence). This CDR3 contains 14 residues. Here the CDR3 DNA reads TGCAGTGCTCACAGGGGTTTTGACAAAAACATTCAGTACTTC. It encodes CSAHRGFDKNIQYF.